The TCR beta chain under discussion was sequenced for a study of blood T cell repertoires in COVID-19. Turning to the study itself: T cells, B-cell-depleted T cells, or PBMCs provided the cDNA or gDNA that served as material.

The V gene's germline CDR1 is MNHEY and CDR2 SVGAGI. V gave up 0 bases and J gave up 3 bases; unmatched junction bases: 2. This CDR3 comprises 15 residues. Sequencing was performed with immunoSEQ multiplex PCR; in TCRdb, only in-frame clones are kept and a portion is missing. Of roughly 140,000 clones listed, around 90% are singletons. Source material: peripheral blood. The V and J genes are TRBV6-5 and TRBJ2-7; 10 nucleotides align to TRBD1. The TCR sequence derives from a man in his 70s with acute or convalescent COVID-19. CDR3 bases: TGTGCCAGCAGTTACTCAGGGACAGGGGACTACGAGCAGTACTTC. Protein: CASSYSGTGDYEQYF.